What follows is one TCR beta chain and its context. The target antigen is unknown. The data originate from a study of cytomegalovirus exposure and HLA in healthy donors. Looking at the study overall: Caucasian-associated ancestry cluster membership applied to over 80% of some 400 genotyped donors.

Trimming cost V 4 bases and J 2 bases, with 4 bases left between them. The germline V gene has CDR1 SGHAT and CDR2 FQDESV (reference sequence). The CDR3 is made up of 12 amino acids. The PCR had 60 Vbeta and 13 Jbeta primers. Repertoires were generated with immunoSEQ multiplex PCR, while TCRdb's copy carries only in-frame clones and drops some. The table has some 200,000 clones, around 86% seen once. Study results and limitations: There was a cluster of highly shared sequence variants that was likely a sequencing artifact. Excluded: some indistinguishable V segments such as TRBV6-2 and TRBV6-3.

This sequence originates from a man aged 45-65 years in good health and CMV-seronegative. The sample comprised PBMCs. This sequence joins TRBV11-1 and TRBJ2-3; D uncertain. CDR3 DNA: TGTGCCAGCAGCTCAGACACAGATACGCAGTATTTT. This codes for CASSSDTDTQYF.